This record covers a single T cell receptor (beta chain). Its antigen is currently unknown. The junction had 7 bases not matched to a gene; V was cut back by 3 bases and J by 3 bases. The CDR3 covers 14 residues. From germline, CDR1 is SQVTM and CDR2 ANQGSEA. The time point denotes: newly diagnosed GD, antithyroid drugs for less than 3 months. PBMCs provided the RNA from which the TCR library was made. This sample was taken from a study of regulatory T cells in long-lasting Graves disease. The study's findings and limits: Repertoires from persistent disease leaned toward TRBV28, TRBJ1-2 and TRBJ2-5.

Researchers made TCR beta libraries by using iRepertoire HTBI primers and running Arm-PCR on CDR3 regions. TCRdb re-called the multiplex PCR reads with MiXCR, one entry per CDR3 protein. This sample has 450,000 to 650,000 distinct CDR3 sequences, with about 16% found just once. These same data were also listed under a study on T cells in Graves' hyperthyroidism and ophthalmopathy. That study reports: The HTBI set primed first-round TCR CDR3 RT-PCR. Most expanded thyroid clonotypes above 0.001 also appeared in blood. The model predicted ophthalmopathy a median around six months before onset.

V gene TRBV29-1 combines with J gene TRBJ2-7, with 8 bases aligning to TRBD2. The sequencing used peripheral blood mononuclear cells (PBMCs), collected at new diagnosis, from a patient treated with antithyroid drugs. This clonotype was obtained from a woman aged 35-60 years with Graves disease. The CDR3 loop is CSVDSGGAGYEQYF. CDR3 sequence (DNA): TGCAGCGTTGATTCGGGGGGGGCGGGCTACGAGCAGTACTTC.